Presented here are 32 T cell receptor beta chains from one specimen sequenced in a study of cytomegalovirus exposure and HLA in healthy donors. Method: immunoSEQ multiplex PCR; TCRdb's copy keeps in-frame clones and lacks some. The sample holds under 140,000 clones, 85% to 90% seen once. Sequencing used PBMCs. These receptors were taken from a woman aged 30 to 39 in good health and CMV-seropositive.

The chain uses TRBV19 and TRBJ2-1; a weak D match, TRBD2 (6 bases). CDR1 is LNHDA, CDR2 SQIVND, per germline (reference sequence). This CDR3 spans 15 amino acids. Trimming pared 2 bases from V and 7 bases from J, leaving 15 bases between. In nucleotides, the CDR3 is TGTGCCAGTAGTATATGGGGGAGGCCGAGGAATGAGCAGTTCTTC. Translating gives CASSIWGRPRNEQFF. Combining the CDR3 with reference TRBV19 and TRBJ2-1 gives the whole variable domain DGGITQSPKYLFRKEGQNVTLSCEQNLNHDAMYWYRQDPGQGLRLIYYSQIVNDFQKGDIAEGYSVSREKKESFPLTVTSAQKNPTAFYLCASSIWGRPRNEQFFGPGTRLTVL.

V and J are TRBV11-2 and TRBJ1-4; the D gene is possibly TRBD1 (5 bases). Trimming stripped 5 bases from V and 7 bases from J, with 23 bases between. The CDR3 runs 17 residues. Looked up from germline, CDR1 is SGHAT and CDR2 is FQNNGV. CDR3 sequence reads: CASSDGGTSSPGEKLFF. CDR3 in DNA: TGTGCCAGCAGCGACGGGGGGACTTCGTCGCCTGGTGAAAAACTGTTTTTT.

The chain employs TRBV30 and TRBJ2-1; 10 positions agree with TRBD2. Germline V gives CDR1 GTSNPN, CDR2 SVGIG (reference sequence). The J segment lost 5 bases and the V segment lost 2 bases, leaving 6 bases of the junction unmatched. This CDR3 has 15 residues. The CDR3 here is CAWSSETSGHNEQFF. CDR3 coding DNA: TGTGCCTGGAGTTCTGAGACTAGCGGGCACAATGAGCAGTTCTTC. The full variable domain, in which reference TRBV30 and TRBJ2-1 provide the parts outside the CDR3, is SQTIHQWPATLVQPVGSPLSLECTVEGTSNPNLYWYRQAAGRGLQLLFYSVGIGQISSEVPQNLSASRPQDRQFILSSKKLLLSDSGFYLCAWSSETSGHNEQFFGPGTRLTVL.

The CDR3 DNA reads as TGTGCCAGCAGTTACTCGAACAGGGTGGTGAACACTGAAGCTTTCTTT. It codes for CASSYSNRVVNTEAFF. The chain combines TRBV6-5 with TRBJ1-1; possibly TRBD1 for D (6 bases). Between the trimmed V and J ends, which lost 0 bases and 0 bases, there was a span of 11 bases. The CDR3 spans 16 residues. Germline lookup yields CDR1 MNHEY and CDR2 SVGAGI.

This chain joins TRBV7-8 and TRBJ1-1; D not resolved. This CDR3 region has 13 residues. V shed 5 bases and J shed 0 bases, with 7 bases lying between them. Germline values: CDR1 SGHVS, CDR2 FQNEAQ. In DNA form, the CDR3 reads TGTGCCAGCAGCCCACACCTGAACACTGAAGCTTTCTTT. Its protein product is CASSPHLNTEAFF.

CDR3 amino acids: CASRRGTSDPAGETQYF. As DNA, the CDR3 is TGTGCCAGCAGACGTGGGACTAGCGACCCAGCAGGGGAGACCCAGTACTTC. This chain links TRBV7-2 with TRBJ2-5, with 10 bases that match TRBD2. The CDR3 sequence is 17 residues long. Trimming took 6 bases from V and 5 from J; bases not matched to a gene: 15. From germline, CDR1 is SGHTA and CDR2 FQGNSA.

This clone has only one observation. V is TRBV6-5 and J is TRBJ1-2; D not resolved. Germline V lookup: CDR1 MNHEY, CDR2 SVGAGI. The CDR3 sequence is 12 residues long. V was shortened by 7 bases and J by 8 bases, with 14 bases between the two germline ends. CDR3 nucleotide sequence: TGTGCCAGCACTTCAACCGGGGAGGGCTACACCTTC. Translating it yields CASTSTGEGYTF.

The CDR3 region is CSARGGGAGYEQYF. The CDR3 region has the DNA TGCAGCGCAAGAGGCGGGGGGGCTGGATACGAGCAGTACTTC. The gene calls are TRBV29-1 and TRBJ2-7; 9 bases map to TRBD2. This CDR3 has 14 residues. With 7 bases clipped from V and 4 bases from J, the junction kept 11 bases outside the gene matches. Germline CDR1 is SQVTM and CDR2 is ANQGSEA.

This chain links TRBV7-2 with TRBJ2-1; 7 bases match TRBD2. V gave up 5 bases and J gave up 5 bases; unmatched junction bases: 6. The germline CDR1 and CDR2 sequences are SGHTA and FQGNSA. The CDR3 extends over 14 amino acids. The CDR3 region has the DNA TGTGCCAGCAGCCGAACTAGCGACGACAATGAGCAGTTCTTC. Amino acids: CASSRTSDDNEQFF.

This CDR3 reads CAWSARQIAKNIQYF. CDR3 sequence (DNA): TGTGCCTGGAGTGCTCGACAGATAGCCAAAAACATTCAGTACTTC. The gene calls are TRBV30 and TRBJ2-4; maybe TRBD1 (5 bases). Deletions cut 1 base from V and 0 bases from J, with 10 bases between. CDR1 and CDR2 (germline): GTSNPN, SVGIG (reference sequence). The CDR3 is made up of 15 amino acids.

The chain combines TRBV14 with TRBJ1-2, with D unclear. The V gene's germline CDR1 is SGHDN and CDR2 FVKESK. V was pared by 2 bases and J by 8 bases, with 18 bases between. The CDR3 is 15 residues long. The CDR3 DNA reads TGTGCCAGCAGCCAACATACACGGCTCCCAGGCGGCTACACCTTC. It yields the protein CASSQHTRLPGGYTF. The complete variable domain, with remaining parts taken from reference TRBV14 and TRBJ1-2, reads EAGVTQFPSHSVIEKGQTVTLRCDPISGHDNLYWYRRVMGKEIKFLLHFVKESKQDESGMPNNRFLAERTGGTYSTLKVQPAELEDSGVYFCASSQHTRLPGGYTFGSGTRLTVV.

This CDR3 is CAWSGARTSGRTSYNEQFF. CDR3 sequence (DNA): TGTGCCTGGAGTGGCGCCCGGACTAGCGGGAGAACTAGCTACAATGAGCAGTTCTTC. The gene calls are TRBV30 and TRBJ2-1, with 13 bases fitting TRBD2. The CDR3 totals 19 residues. From germline, CDR1 is GTSNPN and CDR2 SVGIG (reference sequence). J lost 3 bases, V lost 1 base, and 12 bases had no gene match. The complete variable domain, with remaining parts taken from reference TRBV30 and TRBJ2-1, reads SQTIHQWPATLVQPVGSPLSLECTVEGTSNPNLYWYRQAAGRGLQLLFYSVGIGQISSEVPQNLSASRPQDRQFILSSKKLLLSDSGFYLCAWSGARTSGRTSYNEQFFGPGTRLTVL.

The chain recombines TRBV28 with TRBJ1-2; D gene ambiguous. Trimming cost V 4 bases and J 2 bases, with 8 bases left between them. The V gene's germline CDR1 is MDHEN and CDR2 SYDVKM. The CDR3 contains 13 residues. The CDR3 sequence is CASSYGGNYGYTF. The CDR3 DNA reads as TGTGCCAGCAGTTACGGAGGGAACTATGGCTACACCTTC.

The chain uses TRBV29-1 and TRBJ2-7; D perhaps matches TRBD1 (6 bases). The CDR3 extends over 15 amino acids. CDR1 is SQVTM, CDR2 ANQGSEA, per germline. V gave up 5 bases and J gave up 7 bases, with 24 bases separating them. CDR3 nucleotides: TGCAGCGTTATACGCTACCGGGACATCCGTCCGGAGCAGTACTTC. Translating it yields CSVIRYRDIRPEQYF.

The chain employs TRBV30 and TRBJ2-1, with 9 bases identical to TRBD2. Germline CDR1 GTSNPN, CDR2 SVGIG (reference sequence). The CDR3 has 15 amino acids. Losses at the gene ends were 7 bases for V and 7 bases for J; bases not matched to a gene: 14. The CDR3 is CASSPTSGWANEQFF. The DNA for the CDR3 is TGTGCCTCCTCACCCACTAGCGGGTGGGCTAATGAGCAGTTCTTC.

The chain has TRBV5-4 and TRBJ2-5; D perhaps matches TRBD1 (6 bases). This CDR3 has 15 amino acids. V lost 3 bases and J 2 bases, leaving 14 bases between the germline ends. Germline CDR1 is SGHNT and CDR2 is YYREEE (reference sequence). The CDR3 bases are TGTGCCAGCAGCTCCACCAGGGGCGGTCAAGAGACCCAGTACTTC. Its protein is CASSSTRGGQETQYF. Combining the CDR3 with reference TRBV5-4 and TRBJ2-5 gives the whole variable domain ETGVTQSPTHLIKTRGQQVTLRCSSQSGHNTVSWYQQALGQGPQFIFQYYREEENGRGNFPPRFSGLQFPNYSSELNVNALELDDSALYLCASSSTRGGQETQYFGPGTRLLVL.

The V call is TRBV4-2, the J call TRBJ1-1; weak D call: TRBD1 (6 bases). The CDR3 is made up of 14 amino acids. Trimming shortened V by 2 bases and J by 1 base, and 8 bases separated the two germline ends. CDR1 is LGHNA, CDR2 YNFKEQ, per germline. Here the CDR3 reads CASSQRDKNTEAFF. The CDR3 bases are TGTGCCAGCAGCCAACGGGACAAGAACACTGAAGCTTTCTTT.

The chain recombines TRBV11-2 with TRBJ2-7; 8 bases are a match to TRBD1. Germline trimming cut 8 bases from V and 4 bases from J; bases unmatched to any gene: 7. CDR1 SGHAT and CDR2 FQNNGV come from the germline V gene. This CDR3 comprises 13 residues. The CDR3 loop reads CASARQGMYEQYF. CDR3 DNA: TGTGCCAGCGCTCGACAGGGGATGTACGAGCAGTACTTC.

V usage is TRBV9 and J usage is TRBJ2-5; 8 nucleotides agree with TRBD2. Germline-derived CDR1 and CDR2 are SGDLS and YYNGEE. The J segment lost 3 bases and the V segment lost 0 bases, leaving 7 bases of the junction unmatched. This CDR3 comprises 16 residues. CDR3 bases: TGTGCCAGCAGCGTAGCTCCGGGGGGGCCGGAAGAGACCCAGTACTTC. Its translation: CASSVAPGGPEETQYF.

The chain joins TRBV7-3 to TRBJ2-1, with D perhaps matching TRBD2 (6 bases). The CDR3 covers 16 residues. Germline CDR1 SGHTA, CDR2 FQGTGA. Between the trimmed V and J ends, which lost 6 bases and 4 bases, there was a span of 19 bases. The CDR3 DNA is TGTGCCAGCAGTCAGACCCCGGGACTCCGTTACAATGAGCAGTTCTTC. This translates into CASSQTPGLRYNEQFF.

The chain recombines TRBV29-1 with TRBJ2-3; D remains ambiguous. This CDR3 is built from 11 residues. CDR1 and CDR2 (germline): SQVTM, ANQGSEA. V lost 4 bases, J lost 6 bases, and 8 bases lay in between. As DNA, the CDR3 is TGCAGCGTTGTTTTATCGGATACGCAGTATTTT. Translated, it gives CSVVLSDTQYF.

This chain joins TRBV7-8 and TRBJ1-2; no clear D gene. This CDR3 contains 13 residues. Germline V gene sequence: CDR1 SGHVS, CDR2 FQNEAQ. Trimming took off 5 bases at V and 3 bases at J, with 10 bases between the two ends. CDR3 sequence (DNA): TGTGCCAGCAGCCCCTCGGGAGACTATGGCTACACCTTC. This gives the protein CASSPSGDYGYTF.

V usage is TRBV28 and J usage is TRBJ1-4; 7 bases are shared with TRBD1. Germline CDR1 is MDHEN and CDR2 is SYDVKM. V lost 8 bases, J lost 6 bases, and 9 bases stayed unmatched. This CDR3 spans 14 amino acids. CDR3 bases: TGTGCCAGCCTCAAGGAGGGGGCAGATGAAAAACTGTTTTTT. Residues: CASLKEGADEKLFF.

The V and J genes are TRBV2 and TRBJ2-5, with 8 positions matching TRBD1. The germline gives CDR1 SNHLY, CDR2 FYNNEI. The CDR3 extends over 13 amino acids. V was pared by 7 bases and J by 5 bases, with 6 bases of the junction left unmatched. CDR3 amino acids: CASKPGGAETQYF. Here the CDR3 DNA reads TGTGCCAGCAAGCCAGGGGGCGCCGAGACCCAGTACTTC.

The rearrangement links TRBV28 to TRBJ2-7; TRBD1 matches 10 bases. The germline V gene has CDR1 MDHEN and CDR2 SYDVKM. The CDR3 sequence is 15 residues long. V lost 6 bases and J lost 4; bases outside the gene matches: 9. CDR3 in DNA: TGTGCCAGCAGATCTCCGGGACAGGGGATTTACGAGCAGTACTTC. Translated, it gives CASRSPGQGIYEQYF.

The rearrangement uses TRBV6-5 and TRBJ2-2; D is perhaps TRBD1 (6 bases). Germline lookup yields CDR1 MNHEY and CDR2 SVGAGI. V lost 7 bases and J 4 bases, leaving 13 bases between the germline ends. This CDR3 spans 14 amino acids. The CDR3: CASTYRATTGELFF. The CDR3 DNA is TGTGCCAGCACCTACAGGGCTACCACCGGGGAGCTGTTTTTT.

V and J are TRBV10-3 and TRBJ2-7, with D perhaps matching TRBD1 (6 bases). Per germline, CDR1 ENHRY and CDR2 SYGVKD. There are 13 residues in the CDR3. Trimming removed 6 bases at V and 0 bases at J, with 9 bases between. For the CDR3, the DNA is TGTGCCATCAGGGACAGACTCTCCTACGAGCAGTACTTC. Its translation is CAIRDRLSYEQYF.

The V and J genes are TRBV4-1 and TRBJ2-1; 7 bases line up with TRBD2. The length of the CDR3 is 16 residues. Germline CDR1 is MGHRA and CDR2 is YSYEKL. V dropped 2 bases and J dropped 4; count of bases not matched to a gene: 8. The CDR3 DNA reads TGCGCCAGCAGCCAATCGACTAGCCCGGGTTACAATGAGCAGTTCTTC. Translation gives CASSQSTSPGYNEQFF.

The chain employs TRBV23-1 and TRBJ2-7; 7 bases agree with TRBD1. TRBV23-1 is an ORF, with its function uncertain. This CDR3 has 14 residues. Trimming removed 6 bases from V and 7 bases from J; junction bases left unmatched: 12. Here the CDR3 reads CASRGPGQAREQYF. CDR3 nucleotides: TGCGCCAGCAGGGGGCCCGGACAGGCTAGGGAGCAGTACTTC.

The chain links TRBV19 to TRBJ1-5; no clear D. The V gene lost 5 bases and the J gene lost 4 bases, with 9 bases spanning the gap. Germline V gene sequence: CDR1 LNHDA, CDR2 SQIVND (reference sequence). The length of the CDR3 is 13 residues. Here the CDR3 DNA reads TGTGCCAGTAGTCTTCGGAGGAATCAGCCCCAGCATTTT. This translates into CASSLRRNQPQHF.

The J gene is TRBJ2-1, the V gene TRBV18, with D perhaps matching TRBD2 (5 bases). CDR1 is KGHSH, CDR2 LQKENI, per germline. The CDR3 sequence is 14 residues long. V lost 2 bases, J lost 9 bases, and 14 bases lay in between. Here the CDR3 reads CASSPKGLAGEQFF. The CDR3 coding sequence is TGTGCCAGCTCACCAAAAGGTTTGGCGGGTGAGCAGTTCTTC.

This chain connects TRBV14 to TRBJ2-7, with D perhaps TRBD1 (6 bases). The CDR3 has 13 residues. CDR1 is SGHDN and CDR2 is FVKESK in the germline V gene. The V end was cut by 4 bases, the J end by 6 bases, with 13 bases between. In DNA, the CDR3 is TGTGCCAGCAGCCCCCGGTTGGGGGCCGAGCAGTACTTC. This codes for CASSPRLGAEQYF. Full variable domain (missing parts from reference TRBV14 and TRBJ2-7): EAGVTQFPSHSVIEKGQTVTLRCDPISGHDNLYWYRRVMGKEIKFLLHFVKESKQDESGMPNNRFLAERTGGTYSTLKVQPAELEDSGVYFCASSPRLGAEQYFGPGTRLTVT.